The clone carrying this T cell receptor beta chain has a single count. This sample was included in a study of technical replicates of blood from several donors. The assay was immunoSEQ multiplex PCR, and TCRdb's table has in-frame clones only and misses some. The sample includes 76,000 or so clones, roughly nine tenths of them seen just once. This CDR3 contains 16 residues. From germline, CDR1 is SGHAT and CDR2 FQDESV (reference sequence). The ends lost 2 bases at V and 5 bases at J; junction bases unmatched: 4. The sequencing input was T cells isolated from PBMCs. This receptor was identified in a human donor in good health. The chain carries TRBV11-1 and TRBJ2-1; 12 bases map to TRBD2. CDR3 loop: CASSLPGLAGNNEQFF. In DNA, the CDR3 is TGTGCCAGCAGCTTACCGGGACTAGCGGGTAACAATGAGCAGTTCTTC. The variable domain in full, with the rest retrieved from reference TRBV11-1 and TRBJ2-1, is EAEVAQSPRYKITEKSQAVAFWCDPISGHATLYWYRQILGQGPELLVQFQDESVVDDSQLPKDRFSAERLKGVDSTLKIQPAELGDSAMYLCASSLPGLAGNNEQFFGPGTRLTVL.